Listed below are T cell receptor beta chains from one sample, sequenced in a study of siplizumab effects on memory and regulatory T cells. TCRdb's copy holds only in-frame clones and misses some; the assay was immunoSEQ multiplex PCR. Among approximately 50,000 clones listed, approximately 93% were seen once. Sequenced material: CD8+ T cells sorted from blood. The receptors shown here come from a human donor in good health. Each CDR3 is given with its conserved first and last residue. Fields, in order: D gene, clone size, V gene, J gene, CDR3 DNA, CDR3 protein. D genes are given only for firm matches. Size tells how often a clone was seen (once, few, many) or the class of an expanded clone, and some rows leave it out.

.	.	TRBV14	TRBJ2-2	TGTGCCAGCAGCCAAGATTGGGACGGGGAGCTGTTTTTT	CASSQDWDGELFF
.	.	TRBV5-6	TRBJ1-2	TGTGCCAGCAGGCGACAGATTAACTATGGCTACACCTTC	CASRRQINYGYTF
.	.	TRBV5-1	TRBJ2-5	TGCGCCAGCAGCTTTTACGGCGCAACAAAGAAAGAGACCCAGTACTTC	CASSFYGATKKETQYF
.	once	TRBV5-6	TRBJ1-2	TGTGCCAGCAGCTACCGGGACATTGAGGGCTACACCTTC	CASSYRDIEGYTF
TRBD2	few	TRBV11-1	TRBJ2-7	TGTGCCAGCAGCCCCGGGACTAGCGGATTCTACGAGCAGTACTTC	CASSPGTSGFYEQYF
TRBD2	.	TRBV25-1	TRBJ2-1	TGTGCCAGCAGTGAGACTAGCGGGAGATTCGGTGAGCAGTTCTTC	CASSETSGRFGEQFF
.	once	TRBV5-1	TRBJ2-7	TGCGCCAGCAGTCTGGGTAGCTCCTACGAGCAGTACTTC	CASSLGSSYEQYF
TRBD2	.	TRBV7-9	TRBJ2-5	TGTGCCAGCAGCTTTACTAGCGGGAGAGAGGAGACCCAGTACTTC	CASSFTSGREETQYF
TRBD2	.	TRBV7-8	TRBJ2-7	TGTGCCAGCAGCTCTGCGGGACTAGCGGGAGCCGAGCAGTACTTC	CASSSAGLAGAEQYF
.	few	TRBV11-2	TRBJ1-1	TGTGCCAGCAGTTGGCAGGGGTACACTGAAGCTTTCTTT	CASSWQGYTEAFF
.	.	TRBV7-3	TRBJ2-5	TGTGCCAGCCCAGGGGAGCAAGAGACCCAGTACTTC	CASPGEQETQYF
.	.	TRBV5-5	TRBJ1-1	TGTGCCAGCAGCTTGAGGTTGGGGGGCACTGAAGCTTTCTTT	CASSLRLGGTEAFF
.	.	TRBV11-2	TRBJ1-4	TGTGCCAGCAGCTTAGGTTTAGAGGAAAAACTGTTTTTT	CASSLGLEEKLFF
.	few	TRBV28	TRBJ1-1	TGTGCCAGCAGTTTATTGGTGAACACTGAAGCTTTCTTT	CASSLLVNTEAFF
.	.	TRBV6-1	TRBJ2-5	TGTGCCAGCAGTGAAAGTTCAGGGGCCTTAGAGACCCAGTACTTC	CASSESSGALETQYF
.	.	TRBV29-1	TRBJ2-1	TGCAGCGTTGACGGTCGCTCACAATACAATGAGCAGTTCTTC	CSVDGRSQYNEQFF
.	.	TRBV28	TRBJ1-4	TGTGCCAGCAGGGGAAACAGGGTACTTGAAAAACTGTTTTTT	CASRGNRVLEKLFF
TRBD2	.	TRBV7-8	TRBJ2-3	TGTGCCAGCAGCCCGTTCGGGACTAGTGGAGCAGATACGCAGTATTTT	CASSPFGTSGADTQYF
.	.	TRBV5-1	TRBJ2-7	TGCGCCAGCAGCTTGGGCAGGACCTACGAGCAGTACTTC	CASSLGRTYEQYF
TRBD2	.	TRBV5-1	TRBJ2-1	TGCGCCAGCAGCTTGTTTGGTAGCGGGATTAATGAGCAGTTCTTC	CASSLFGSGINEQFF
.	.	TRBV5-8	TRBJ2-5	TGTGCCAGCAGCTTGGGGGTCCAACCACGACAGCCCGAGGCACAAGAGACCCAGTACTTC	CASSLGVQPRQPEAQETQYF
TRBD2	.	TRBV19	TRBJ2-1	TGTGCCAGTAGTCCGAGGAGCGGGAGAACAAATGAGCAGTTCTTC	CASSPRSGRTNEQFF
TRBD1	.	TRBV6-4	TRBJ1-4	TGTGCCAGCAGTTCCGGGACAGGGGATGAAAAACTGTTTTTT	CASSSGTGDEKLFF
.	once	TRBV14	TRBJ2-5	TGTGCCAGCAGCCTTTGGGGGGTCGAGACCCAGTACTTC	CASSLWGVETQYF
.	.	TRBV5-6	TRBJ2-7	TGTGCCAGCAGCGGAAACATCACTACTTACGAGCAGTACTTC	CASSGNITTYEQYF
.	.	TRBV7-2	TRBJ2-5	TGTGCCAGCAGCTTATGGTTCGCACAAGAGACCCAGTACTTC	CASSLWFAQETQYF
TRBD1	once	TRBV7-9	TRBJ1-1	TGTGCCAGCAGCTTTGACAGGGACACTGAAGCTTTCTTT	CASSFDRDTEAFF
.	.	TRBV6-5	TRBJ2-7	TGTGCCAGCAGCAATACCCTATCCAGGGCCAACGAGCAGTACTTC	CASSNTLSRANEQYF
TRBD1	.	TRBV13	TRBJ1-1	TGTGCCAGCAGCCCCAGGGGGGAGAACACTGAAGCTTTCTTT	CASSPRGENTEAFF
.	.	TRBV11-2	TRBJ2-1	TGTGCCAGCAGCTTCCTTCAACGAGGCGATGAGCAGTTCTTC	CASSFLQRGDEQFF
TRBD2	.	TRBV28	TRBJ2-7	TGTGCCAGCTGGGGGGCAGGGGCGAGTCTCACTAGCGGGTTATACGAGCAGTACTTC	CASWGAGASLTSGLYEQYF
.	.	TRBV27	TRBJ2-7	TGTGCCAGCAGTTTAGCAGGGTTCTACGAGCAGTACTTC	CASSLAGFYEQYF
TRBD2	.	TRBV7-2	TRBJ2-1	TGTGCCAGCAGCTTAGCGGCTAGCGGGAGTAATGAGCAGTTCTTC	CASSLAASGSNEQFF
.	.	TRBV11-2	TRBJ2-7	TGTGCCAGCAGCTTAGGAAGAGAGCAGTACTTC	CASSLGREQYF
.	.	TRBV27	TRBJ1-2	TGTGCCAGCACAGCCGGTACAGGGAGGAATGGCTACACCTTC	CASTAGTGRNGYTF
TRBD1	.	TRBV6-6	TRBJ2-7	TGTGCCAGCAGTGGACAGGGGGTGAACGAGCAGTACTTC	CASSGQGVNEQYF
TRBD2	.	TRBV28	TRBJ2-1	TGTGCCAGCAGTTTAGATCGCGGGAGGGTTGGGGATGAGCAGTTCTTC	CASSLDRGRVGDEQFF
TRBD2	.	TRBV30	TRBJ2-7	TGTGCCGGAACGGGACTACTAAGCTACGAGCAGTACTTC	CAGTGLLSYEQYF
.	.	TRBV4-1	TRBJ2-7	TGCGCCAGCAGCCAAGAGGGGACCTACGAGCAGTACTTC	CASSQEGTYEQYF
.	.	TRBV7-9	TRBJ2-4	TGTGCCAGCAGCTTAGACCTTAGCAAGGACATTCAGTACTTC	CASSLDLSKDIQYF
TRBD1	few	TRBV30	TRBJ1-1	TGTGCCTGGGACGGACAGGGTAGAGCTTTCTTT	CAWDGQGRAFF
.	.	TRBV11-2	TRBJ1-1	TGTGCCAGCAGCGCGACGGATAGTGCCACTGAAGCTTTCTTT	CASSATDSATEAFF
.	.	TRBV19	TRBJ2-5	TGTGCCAGCAGAAATGACAGTTTTAGAGAGACCCAGTACTTC	CASRNDSFRETQYF
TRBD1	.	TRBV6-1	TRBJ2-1	TGTGCCAGCTCATTCGGGACAGTTCTATACAATGAGCAGTTCTTC	CASSFGTVLYNEQFF
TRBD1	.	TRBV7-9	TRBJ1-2	TGTGCCAGCAGCTCCGCTGACAGGGCCGATGGCTACACCTTC	CASSSADRADGYTF
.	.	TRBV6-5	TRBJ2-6	TGTGCCAGCAGTTACTGGGACTCTGGGGCCAACGTCCTGACTTTC	CASSYWDSGANVLTF
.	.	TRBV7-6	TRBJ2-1	TGTGCCAGCAGCCCCCCGGACCTAGCCTACAATGAGCAGTTCTTC	CASSPPDLAYNEQFF
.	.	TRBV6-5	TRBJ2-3	TGTGCCAGCAGTTACTCGATTCTAACCGGCACAGATACGCAGTATTTT	CASSYSILTGTDTQYF
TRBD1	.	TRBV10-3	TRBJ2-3	TGTGCCATCAGTGAGTCGATGGCGACAGGGCTCACAGATACGCAGTATTTT	CAISESMATGLTDTQYF
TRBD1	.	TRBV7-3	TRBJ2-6	TGTGCCAGCAGCTTAAACGACAGGGGGCAGGCTGGGGCCAACGTCCTGACTTTC	CASSLNDRGQAGANVLTF
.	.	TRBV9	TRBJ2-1	TGTGCCAGCAGCGGATTAGTTTCCTACAATGAGCAGTTCTTC	CASSGLVSYNEQFF
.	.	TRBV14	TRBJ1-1	TGTGCCAGCAGCCAAGGGCTAGCCCTCGGGGGTGAAGCTTTCTTT	CASSQGLALGGEAFF
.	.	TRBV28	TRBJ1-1	TGTGCCACCTCCCGGGGGGTGAACACTGAAGCTTTCTTT	CATSRGVNTEAFF
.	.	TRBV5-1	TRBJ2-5	TGCGCCAGCAGCTTCCAAGGGACCCAGTACTTC	CASSFQGTQYF
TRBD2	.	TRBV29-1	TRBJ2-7	TGCAGCGCCGAGGGTACTAGCGGATACGAGCAGTACTTC	CSAEGTSGYEQYF